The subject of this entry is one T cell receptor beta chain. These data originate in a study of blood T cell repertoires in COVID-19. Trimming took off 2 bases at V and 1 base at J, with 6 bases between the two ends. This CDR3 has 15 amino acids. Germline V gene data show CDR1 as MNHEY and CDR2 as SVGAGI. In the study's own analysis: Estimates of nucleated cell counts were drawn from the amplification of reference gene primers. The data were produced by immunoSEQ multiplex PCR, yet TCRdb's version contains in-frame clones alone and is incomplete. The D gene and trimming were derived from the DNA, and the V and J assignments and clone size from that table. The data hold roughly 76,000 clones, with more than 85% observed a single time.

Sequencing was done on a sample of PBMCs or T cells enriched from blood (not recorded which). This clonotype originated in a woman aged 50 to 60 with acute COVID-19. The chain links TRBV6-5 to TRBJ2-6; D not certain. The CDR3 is CASSYAVSGANVLTF. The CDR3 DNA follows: TGTGCCAGCAGTTACGCGGTTTCTGGGGCCAACGTCCTGACTTTC.